Sequencing of this T cell receptor beta chain was carried out in a study of blood T cells in healthy people across ages. Across the study: Per two T cells, template switching captured roughly one barcoded beta molecule.

A second about 7 to 11 cycle PCR used barcoded and J-beta primers. TCRdb re-called the 5' RACE reads through MiXCR, storing one row per CDR3 protein. The sample shows fewer than 900,000 distinct CDR3 sequences, roughly 44% of them seen only once. The sequence was collected from a woman aged 55-70 years in good health. The source material was blood.

CDR3 bases: TGTGCCAGCTCACCAAGGTCGGACCTCACAGATACGCAGTATTTT. Translation gives CASSPRSDLTDTQYF. V is TRBV18 and J is TRBJ2-3; D is undetermined. The length of the CDR3 is 15 residues. Trimming stripped 2 bases from V and 2 bases from J, with 11 bases between. The V gene's germline CDR1 is KGHSH and CDR2 LQKENI.